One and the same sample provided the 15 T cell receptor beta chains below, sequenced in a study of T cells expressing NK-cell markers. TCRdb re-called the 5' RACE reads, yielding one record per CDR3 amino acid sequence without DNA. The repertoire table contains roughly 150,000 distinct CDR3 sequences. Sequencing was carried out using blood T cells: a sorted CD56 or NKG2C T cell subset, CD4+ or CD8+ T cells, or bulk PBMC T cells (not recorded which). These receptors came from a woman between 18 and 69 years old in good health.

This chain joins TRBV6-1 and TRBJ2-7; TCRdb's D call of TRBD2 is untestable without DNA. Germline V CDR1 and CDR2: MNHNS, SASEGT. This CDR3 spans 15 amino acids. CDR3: CASSEFRTSGYEQYF.

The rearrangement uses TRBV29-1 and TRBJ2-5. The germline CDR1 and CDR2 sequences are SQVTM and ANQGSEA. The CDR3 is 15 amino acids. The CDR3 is CSVAQGLGRRETQYF.

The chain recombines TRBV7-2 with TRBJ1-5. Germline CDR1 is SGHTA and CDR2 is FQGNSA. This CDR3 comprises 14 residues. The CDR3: CASSFDLDSQPQHF. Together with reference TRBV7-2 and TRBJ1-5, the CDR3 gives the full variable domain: GAGVSQSPSNKVTEKGKDVELRCDPISGHTALYWYRQSLGQGLEFLIYFQGNSAPDKSGLPSDRFSAERTGGSVSTLTIQRTQQEDSAVYLCASSFDLDSQPQHFGDGTRLSIL.

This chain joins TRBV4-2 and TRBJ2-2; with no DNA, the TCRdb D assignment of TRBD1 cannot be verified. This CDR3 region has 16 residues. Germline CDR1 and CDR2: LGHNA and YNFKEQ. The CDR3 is CASSQYGTGNGGELFF.

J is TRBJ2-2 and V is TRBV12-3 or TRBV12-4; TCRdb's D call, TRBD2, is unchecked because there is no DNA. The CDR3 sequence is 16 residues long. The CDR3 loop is CASSPRPPAGTGELFF.

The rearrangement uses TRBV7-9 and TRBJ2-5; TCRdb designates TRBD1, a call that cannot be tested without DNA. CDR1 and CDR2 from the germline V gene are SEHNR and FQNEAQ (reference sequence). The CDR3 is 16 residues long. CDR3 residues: CASSHWLSGTAETQYF.

This chain's CDR3 is CASGPEDQPQHF. The chain employs TRBV7-9 and TRBJ1-5. Germline assignment: CDR1 SEHNR and CDR2 FQNEAQ (reference sequence). The CDR3 length is 12 residues.

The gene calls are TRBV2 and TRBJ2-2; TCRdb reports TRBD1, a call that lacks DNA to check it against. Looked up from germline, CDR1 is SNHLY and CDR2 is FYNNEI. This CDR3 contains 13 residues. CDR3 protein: CASRTGITGELFF.

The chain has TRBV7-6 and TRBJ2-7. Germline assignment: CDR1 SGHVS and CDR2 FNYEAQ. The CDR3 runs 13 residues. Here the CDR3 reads CASSLAQGDEQYF.

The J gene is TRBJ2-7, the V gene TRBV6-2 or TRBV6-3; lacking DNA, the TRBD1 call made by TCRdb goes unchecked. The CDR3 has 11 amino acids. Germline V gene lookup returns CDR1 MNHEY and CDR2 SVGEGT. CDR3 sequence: CASSETGGQYF.

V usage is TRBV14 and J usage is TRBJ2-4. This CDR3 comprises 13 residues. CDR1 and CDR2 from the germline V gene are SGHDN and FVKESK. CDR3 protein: CASSQGNSNIQYF.

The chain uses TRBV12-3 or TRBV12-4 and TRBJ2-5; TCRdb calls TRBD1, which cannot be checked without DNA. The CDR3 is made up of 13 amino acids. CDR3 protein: CASSFRQQETQYF.

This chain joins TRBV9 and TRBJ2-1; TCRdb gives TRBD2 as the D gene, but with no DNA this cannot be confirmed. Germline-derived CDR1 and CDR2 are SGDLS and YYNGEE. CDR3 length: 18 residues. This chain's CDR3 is CASSPVGLAGVSYNEQFF.

CDR3 protein: CASSLSAGVGETQYF. The genes are TRBV5-1 and TRBJ2-5; as DNA is missing, the TRBD2 call by TCRdb cannot be tested. The CDR3 loop spans 15 amino acids. Germline CDR1 is SGHRS and CDR2 is YFSETQ.

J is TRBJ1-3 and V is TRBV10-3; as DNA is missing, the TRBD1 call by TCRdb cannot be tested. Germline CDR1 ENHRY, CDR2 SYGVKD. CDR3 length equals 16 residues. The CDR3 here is CAISKRDADRGNTIYF.